The 28 T cell receptor beta chains presented below share a single source sample, sequenced in a study of robustness of blood B and T cell sequencing. TCR beta repertoires were quantified from mRNA rather than genomic DNA. A 5' template-switch oligo added a universal priming site during cDNA synthesis. Each cDNA molecule was tagged by a 12-nucleotide random UMI. MiXCR, run by TCRdb on the PCR reads, gives a single entry per CDR3 protein. The data contain 3,500 to 4,000 distinct CDR3 sequences, 45% to 60% of them singletons. Material for sequencing was peripheral blood. The receptors come from a human donor in good health.

This chain joins TRBV3-1 and TRBJ2-3; possibly TRBD1 for D (5 bases). Deletions cut 0 bases from V and 6 bases from J, with 13 bases between. The CDR3 length is 15 residues. From germline, CDR1 is LGHDT and CDR2 YNNKEL (reference sequence). The CDR3 bases are TGTGCCAGCAGCCAAGACCGCCTGGGGCCTGATACGCAGTATTTT. This gives the protein CASSQDRLGPDTQYF.

The chain has TRBV15 and TRBJ2-1; tentatively, D is TRBD2 (6 bases). CDR3 length: 17 residues. V gave up 6 bases and J gave up 6 bases, with 24 bases separating them. Germline V gene sequence: CDR1 LNHNV, CDR2 YYDKDF (reference sequence). The DNA of the CDR3 is TGTGCCACCAGTGGAACGGGAGACAGCGCGCTCCTCAATGAGCAGTTCTTC. As protein: CATSGTGDSALLNEQFF.

This clonotype was counted only a few times. This CDR3 reads CASKGQGLNTEAFF. CDR3 sequence (DNA): TGCGCCAGCAAAGGACAGGGCCTGAACACTGAAGCTTTCTTT. The chain joins TRBV5-1 to TRBJ1-1; 8 nucleotides align to TRBD1. V dropped 6 bases and J dropped 0; count of bases not matched to a gene: 4. CDR1 and CDR2 from the germline V gene are SGHRS and YFSETQ. This CDR3 is 14 amino acids long.

This rearrangement joins TRBV6-1 to TRBJ2-7; TRBD1 might be the D (5 bases). V shed 6 bases and J shed 0 bases, with 9 bases lying between them. Germline loops: CDR1 MNHNS, CDR2 SASEGT. The CDR3 has 13 amino acids. Written as DNA, the CDR3 is TGTGCCAGCAGCATCGACAGCTCCTACGAGCAGTACTTC. Translated, it gives CASSIDSSYEQYF.

V and J are TRBV15 and TRBJ1-2; possibly TRBD1 for D (5 bases). CDR3 length: 12 amino acids. Germline V gene lookup returns CDR1 LNHNV and CDR2 YYDKDF (reference sequence). V was clipped by 5 bases and J by 8 bases, with 12 bases between them. DNA for the CDR3: TGTGCCACCAGCGACGGGACGGGAGGCTACACCTTC. This gives the protein CATSDGTGGYTF.

The V and J genes are TRBV29-1 and TRBJ2-5; 11 bases agree with TRBD1. Per the germline V gene, CDR1 is SQVTM and CDR2 is ANQGSEA. With V trimmed by 4 bases and J by 5 bases, 6 bases remained unmatched. The CDR3 is made up of 14 amino acids. The CDR3, as DNA: TGCAGCGTTGTGGACAGGGGGCGAGCGGAGACCCAGTACTTC. Translating it yields CSVVDRGRAETQYF.

This clonotype occurred a few times. The rearrangement links TRBV5-8 to TRBJ2-3; 11 bases map to TRBD2. The V segment lost 5 bases and the J segment 8 bases; nucleotides outside the gene matches: 13. From germline, CDR1 is SGHTS and CDR2 YDEGEE. This CDR3 comprises 16 residues. CDR3 residues: CASSRRLAGLGGTQYF. CDR3 sequence (DNA): TGTGCCAGCAGTCGGAGACTAGCGGGGTTGGGGGGTACGCAGTATTTT. Complete variable domain (other parts from reference TRBV5-8 and TRBJ2-3): EAGVTQSPTHLIKTRGQQATLRCSPISGHTSVYWYQQALGLGLQFLLWYDEGEERNRGNFPPRFSGRQFPNYSSELNVNALELEDSALYLCASSRRLAGLGGTQYFGPGTRLTVL.

This chain connects TRBV5-5 to TRBJ2-5; D is unresolved. Germline CDR1 is SGHKS and CDR2 is YYEKEE (reference sequence). Trimming took off 4 bases at V and 7 bases at J, with 14 bases between the two ends. The CDR3 contains 13 residues. The CDR3 region is CASSHEDGRTQYF. The CDR3 DNA follows: TGTGCCAGCAGCCATGAGGACGGAAGGACCCAGTACTTC.

The CDR3 DNA reads as TGTGCCACCAGCAGAGAGACAGGGGGCTCCTACGAGCAGTACTTC. Protein product: CATSRETGGSYEQYF. This rearrangement joins TRBV15 to TRBJ2-7; 9 bases are shared with TRBD1. This CDR3 comprises 15 residues. With V trimmed by 0 bases and J by 0 bases, 0 bases remained unmatched. Germline CDR1 is LNHNV and CDR2 is YYDKDF (reference sequence). Full variable domain (remainder filled in from reference TRBV15 and TRBJ2-7): DAMVIQNPRYQVTQFGKPVTLSCSQTLNHNVMYWYQQKSSQAPKLLFHYYDKDFNNEADTPDNFQSRRPNTSFCFLDIRSPGLGDTAMYLCATSRETGGSYEQYFGPGTRLTVT.

This clonotype appeared a few times. This chain connects TRBV20-1 to TRBJ2-3, with TRBD1 matching over 7 bases. With V trimmed by 0 bases and J by 5 bases, 11 bases remained unmatched. CDR1 DFQATT and CDR2 SNEGSKA come from the germline V gene (reference sequence). The CDR3 spans 16 residues. The CDR3 sequence is CSAREGRRGPGDTQYF. The CDR3, as DNA: TGCAGTGCTAGAGAGGGAAGAAGGGGGCCAGGAGATACGCAGTATTTT.

The rearrangement links TRBV27 to TRBJ2-1, with TRBD2 as a possible D gene (5 bases). Deletions cut 2 bases from V and 14 bases from J, with 19 bases between. Germline CDR1 and CDR2: MNHEY and SMNVEV (reference sequence). The CDR3 is 14 residues long. CDR3 region: CASSLTSLAIIKFF. The DNA for the CDR3 is TGTGCCAGCAGTTTAACCAGCCTAGCCATTATCAAGTTCTTC.

V and J are TRBV5-6 and TRBJ2-3, with 7 nucleotides matching TRBD2. J was trimmed by 5 bases and V by 3 bases; bases with no gene match: 9. CDR3 length: 15 amino acids. CDR1 and CDR2 from the germline V gene are SGHDT and YYEEEE. This chain's CDR3 is CASSSGQAGRDTQYF. The CDR3 DNA sequence: TGTGCCAGCAGCTCAGGCCAAGCGGGGAGAGATACGCAGTATTTT.

This clonotype showed up just a few times. The genes are TRBV5-1 and TRBJ2-6; TRBD1 is a possible D gene (6 bases). With 2 bases removed from V and 0 bases from J, the gap between germline ends came to 9 bases. Germline V gene data show CDR1 as SGHRS and CDR2 as YFSETQ. The CDR3 contains 16 residues. The DNA for the CDR3 is TGCGCCAGCAGCTTTACAGGGACCTCTGGGGCCAACGTCCTGACTTTC. It encodes CASSFTGTSGANVLTF.

This clonotype was recorded once. The chain is built from TRBV6-1 and TRBJ2-7; D is undetermined. V lost 6 bases and J lost 0, with 15 bases in between. Per germline, CDR1 MNHNS and CDR2 SASEGT. The CDR3 contains 15 residues. The CDR3 is CASSLKDGSSYEQYF. The CDR3 DNA sequence: TGTGCCAGCAGCCTGAAGGACGGTAGCTCCTACGAGCAGTACTTC.

CDR3 residues: CASSHRRALDNSPLHF. The CDR3 DNA reads as TGTGCCAGCAGCCATCGGCGAGCGCTTGATAATTCACCCCTCCACTTT. The chain combines TRBV3-1 with TRBJ1-6; D ambiguous. V was cut by 3 bases and J by 5 bases, with 14 bases left in between. Germline loops: CDR1 LGHDT, CDR2 YNNKEL (reference sequence). This CDR3 spans 16 amino acids.

The CDR3 is CASSLNTGTGIDYEQYF. The CDR3 bases are TGTGCCAGCAGTTTAAACACCGGGACAGGGATCGACTACGAGCAGTACTTC. The gene calls are TRBV28 and TRBJ2-7, with 9 bases fitting TRBD1. The junction had 11 bases not matched to a gene; V was cut back by 2 bases and J by 3 bases. The CDR3 sequence is 17 residues long. Germline V gene data show CDR1 as MDHEN and CDR2 as SYDVKM.

The chain joins TRBV11-3 to TRBJ2-3; D may be TRBD2 (5 bases). Germline CDR1 reads SGHNT; CDR2 reads YENEEA. The CDR3 covers 13 residues. Trimming took off 5 bases at V and 1 base at J, with 7 bases between the two ends. CDR3 loop: CASSPGGTDTQYF. The CDR3 DNA sequence: TGTGCCAGCAGCCCCGGGGGCACAGATACGCAGTATTTT.

There are a few counts of this clonotype. V and J are TRBV7-9 and TRBJ2-3; 8 bases align to TRBD1. J lost 9 bases, V lost 4 bases, and 6 bases had no gene match. This CDR3 has 13 residues. Germline assignment: CDR1 SEHNR and CDR2 FQNEAQ (reference sequence). The CDR3 DNA reads as TGTGCCAGCAGCTCCGGGACAGGAGTAACGCAGTATTTT. Protein: CASSSGTGVTQYF. Drawing the rest from reference TRBV7-9 and TRBJ2-3, the complete variable domain is DTGVSQNPRHKITKRGQNVTFRCDPISEHNRLYWYRQTLGQGPEFLTYFQNEAQLEKSRLLSDRFSAERPKGSFSTLEIQRTEQGDSAMYLCASSSGTGVTQYFGPGTRLTVL.

V is TRBV7-9 and J is TRBJ1-2, with D uncertain. V lost 0 bases, J lost 8 bases, and 19 bases lay in between. In germline, CDR1 is SEHNR, CDR2 FQNEAQ (reference sequence). This CDR3 has 16 amino acids. The CDR3 sequence: CASSLAYSEPMRGYTF. DNA for the CDR3: TGTGCCAGCAGCTTAGCGTACAGTGAACCAATGAGGGGCTACACCTTC.

The gene calls are TRBV5-6 and TRBJ1-2, with TRBD1 matching over 8 bases. Trimming took 1 base from V and 3 from J; bases not matched to a gene: 5. This CDR3 is built from 15 residues. Germline CDR1 and CDR2: SGHDT and YYEEEE. Written as DNA, the CDR3 is TGTGCCAGCAGCTTGCCACAGGGGGGGTACTATGGCTACACCTTC. Amino acid sequence: CASSLPQGGYYGYTF.

This rearrangement joins TRBV5-4 to TRBJ2-3, with 11 bases that match TRBD2. Trimming cost V 6 bases and J 0 bases; bases outside gene matches: 3. The CDR3 totals 15 residues. Germline CDR1 is SGHNT and CDR2 is YYREEE (reference sequence). CDR3 in amino acids: CASTLAGASTDTQYF. The CDR3 region has the DNA TGTGCCAGCACACTAGCGGGGGCTAGCACAGATACGCAGTATTTT.

The chain uses TRBV20-1 and TRBJ1-1; 7 positions match TRBD1. Germline V CDR1 and CDR2: DFQATT, SNEGSKA (reference sequence). V gave up 5 bases and J gave up 1 base; unmatched junction bases: 1. The CDR3 sequence is 12 residues long. The CDR3 is CSAWDRNTEAFF. CDR3 in DNA: TGCAGTGCTTGGGACAGGAACACTGAAGCTTTCTTT.

V is TRBV11-2 and J is TRBJ2-7; D ambiguous. CDR3 length: 12 amino acids. Germline V gene data show CDR1 as SGHAT and CDR2 as FQNNGV. The V and J ends lost 1 base and 6 bases respectively, with 7 bases between them. The CDR3 bases are TGTGCCAGCAGCTTAGGGGCCGGCGAGCAGTACTTC. Translation gives CASSLGAGEQYF.

The chain links TRBV4-1 to TRBJ1-2; D is possibly TRBD1 (5 bases). The CDR3 has 14 residues. CDR1 MGHRA and CDR2 YSYEKL come from the germline V gene. The V end lost 0 bases, the J end lost 3 bases, and 8 bases lay between the germline ends. DNA for the CDR3: TGCGCCAGCAGCCAAGATGTAGGGGACTATGGCTACACCTTC. Protein: CASSQDVGDYGYTF.

The V gene is TRBV10-3, the J gene TRBJ2-7; 8 nucleotides align to TRBD2. The CDR3 consists of 14 residues. With 4 bases clipped from V and 0 bases from J, the junction kept 2 bases outside the gene matches. The germline V gene has CDR1 ENHRY and CDR2 SYGVKD. The CDR3 loop is CAISGSGSSYEQYF. DNA for the CDR3: TGTGCCATCAGTGGAAGCGGGAGCTCCTACGAGCAGTACTTC.

The chain employs TRBV20-1 and TRBJ1-5; D may be TRBD1 (5 bases). The CDR3 totals 15 residues. Germline V lookup: CDR1 DFQATT, CDR2 SNEGSKA (reference sequence). Trimming took off 1 base at V and 3 bases at J, with 13 bases between the two ends. CDR3: CSARVFGGANQPQHF. The CDR3 DNA is TGCAGTGCTAGAGTATTTGGAGGGGCCAATCAGCCCCAGCATTTT.

This clonotype came up a few times. CDR3 in DNA: TGTGCTAGTGGTTTGAGGGGTTCCGGCACAGATACGCAGTATTTT. Its translation: CASGLRGSGTDTQYF. V usage is TRBV12-5 and J usage is TRBJ2-3; D possibly corresponds to TRBD1 (5 bases). The germline V and J ends were trimmed by 2 bases and 1 base, with 10 bases remaining between them. Per the germline V gene, CDR1 is LGHNT and CDR2 is FRNRAP. The CDR3 is 15 amino acids.

This clonotype was detected only a few times. This rearrangement joins TRBV2 to TRBJ1-4; a weak D match, TRBD1 (5 bases). Germline CDR1 SNHLY, CDR2 FYNNEI. CDR3 length: 14 amino acids. V shed 0 bases and J shed 8 bases, with 10 bases lying between them. In DNA form, the CDR3 reads TGTGCCAGCAGTGAAGCGGGACCTGGGGAAAAACTGTTTTTT. Its translation is CASSEAGPGEKLFF.